This T cell receptor beta chain originates from a study of identical twins. Findings of the study overall: Invariant MAIT and iNKT cells are populations that could partly confound zero-insertion analyses. Insertions were reduced in abundant cord blood beta clonotypes but not in memory repertoires. Models underestimated out-of-frame TCR alpha sharing in monozygotic twins.

In TCRdb, the 5' RACE reads were re-called with MiXCR into one record per CDR3 protein. Among some 590,000 distinct CDR3 sequences listed, approximately 9.6% were seen once. With respect to this clonotype: Its antigen is undetermined. A much larger clone differs from this one at a single base, so this may be a read error.

Every donor was a healthy Caucasian. The sample was also linked to a second study, of yellow fever vaccine responses in identical twins.

The sequencing input was PBMCs. The sequence was collected from a woman between 18 and 29 years old in good health.

CDR3 in amino acids: CASSLDRMNTGGLFF. The CDR3 nucleotides read TGCGCCAGCAGCCTGGACAGGATGAACACCGGGGGGCTGTTTTTT. The V gene is TRBV4-3, the J gene TRBJ2-2, with D possibly TRBD1 on 7 matching bases. CDR3 size: 15 residues. Germline values: CDR1 LGHNA, CDR2 YSLEER.